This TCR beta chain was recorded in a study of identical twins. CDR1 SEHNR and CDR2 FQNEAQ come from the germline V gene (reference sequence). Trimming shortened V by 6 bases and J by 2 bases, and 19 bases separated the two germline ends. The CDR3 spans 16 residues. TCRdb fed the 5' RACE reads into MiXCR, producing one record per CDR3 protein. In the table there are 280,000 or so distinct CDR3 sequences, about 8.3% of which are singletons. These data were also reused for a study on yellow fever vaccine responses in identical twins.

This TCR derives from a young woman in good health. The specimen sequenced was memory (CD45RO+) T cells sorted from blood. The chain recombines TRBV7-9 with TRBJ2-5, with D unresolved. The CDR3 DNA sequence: TGTGCCAGCAGACGAATACCGGGTCGGTTACAAGAGACCCAGTACTTC. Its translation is CASRRIPGRLQETQYF.